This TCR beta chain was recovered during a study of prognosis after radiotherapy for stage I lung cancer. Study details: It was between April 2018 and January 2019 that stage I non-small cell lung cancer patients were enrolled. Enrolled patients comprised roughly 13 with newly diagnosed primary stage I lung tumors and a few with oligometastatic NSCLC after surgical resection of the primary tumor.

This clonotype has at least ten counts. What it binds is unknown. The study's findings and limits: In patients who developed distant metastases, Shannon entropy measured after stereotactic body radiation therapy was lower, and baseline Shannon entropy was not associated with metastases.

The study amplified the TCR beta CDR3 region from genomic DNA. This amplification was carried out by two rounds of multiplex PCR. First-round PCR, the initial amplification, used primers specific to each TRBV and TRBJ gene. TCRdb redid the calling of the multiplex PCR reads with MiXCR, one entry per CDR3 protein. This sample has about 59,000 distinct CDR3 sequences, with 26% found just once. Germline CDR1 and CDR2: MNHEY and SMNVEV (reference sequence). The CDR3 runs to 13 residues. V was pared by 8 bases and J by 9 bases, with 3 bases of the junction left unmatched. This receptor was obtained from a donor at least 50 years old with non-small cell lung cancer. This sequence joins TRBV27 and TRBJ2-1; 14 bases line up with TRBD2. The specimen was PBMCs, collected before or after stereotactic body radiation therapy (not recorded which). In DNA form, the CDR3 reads TGTGCCAGCCGGACTAGCGGGGGGCCTGAGCAGTTCTTC. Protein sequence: CASRTSGGPEQFF.